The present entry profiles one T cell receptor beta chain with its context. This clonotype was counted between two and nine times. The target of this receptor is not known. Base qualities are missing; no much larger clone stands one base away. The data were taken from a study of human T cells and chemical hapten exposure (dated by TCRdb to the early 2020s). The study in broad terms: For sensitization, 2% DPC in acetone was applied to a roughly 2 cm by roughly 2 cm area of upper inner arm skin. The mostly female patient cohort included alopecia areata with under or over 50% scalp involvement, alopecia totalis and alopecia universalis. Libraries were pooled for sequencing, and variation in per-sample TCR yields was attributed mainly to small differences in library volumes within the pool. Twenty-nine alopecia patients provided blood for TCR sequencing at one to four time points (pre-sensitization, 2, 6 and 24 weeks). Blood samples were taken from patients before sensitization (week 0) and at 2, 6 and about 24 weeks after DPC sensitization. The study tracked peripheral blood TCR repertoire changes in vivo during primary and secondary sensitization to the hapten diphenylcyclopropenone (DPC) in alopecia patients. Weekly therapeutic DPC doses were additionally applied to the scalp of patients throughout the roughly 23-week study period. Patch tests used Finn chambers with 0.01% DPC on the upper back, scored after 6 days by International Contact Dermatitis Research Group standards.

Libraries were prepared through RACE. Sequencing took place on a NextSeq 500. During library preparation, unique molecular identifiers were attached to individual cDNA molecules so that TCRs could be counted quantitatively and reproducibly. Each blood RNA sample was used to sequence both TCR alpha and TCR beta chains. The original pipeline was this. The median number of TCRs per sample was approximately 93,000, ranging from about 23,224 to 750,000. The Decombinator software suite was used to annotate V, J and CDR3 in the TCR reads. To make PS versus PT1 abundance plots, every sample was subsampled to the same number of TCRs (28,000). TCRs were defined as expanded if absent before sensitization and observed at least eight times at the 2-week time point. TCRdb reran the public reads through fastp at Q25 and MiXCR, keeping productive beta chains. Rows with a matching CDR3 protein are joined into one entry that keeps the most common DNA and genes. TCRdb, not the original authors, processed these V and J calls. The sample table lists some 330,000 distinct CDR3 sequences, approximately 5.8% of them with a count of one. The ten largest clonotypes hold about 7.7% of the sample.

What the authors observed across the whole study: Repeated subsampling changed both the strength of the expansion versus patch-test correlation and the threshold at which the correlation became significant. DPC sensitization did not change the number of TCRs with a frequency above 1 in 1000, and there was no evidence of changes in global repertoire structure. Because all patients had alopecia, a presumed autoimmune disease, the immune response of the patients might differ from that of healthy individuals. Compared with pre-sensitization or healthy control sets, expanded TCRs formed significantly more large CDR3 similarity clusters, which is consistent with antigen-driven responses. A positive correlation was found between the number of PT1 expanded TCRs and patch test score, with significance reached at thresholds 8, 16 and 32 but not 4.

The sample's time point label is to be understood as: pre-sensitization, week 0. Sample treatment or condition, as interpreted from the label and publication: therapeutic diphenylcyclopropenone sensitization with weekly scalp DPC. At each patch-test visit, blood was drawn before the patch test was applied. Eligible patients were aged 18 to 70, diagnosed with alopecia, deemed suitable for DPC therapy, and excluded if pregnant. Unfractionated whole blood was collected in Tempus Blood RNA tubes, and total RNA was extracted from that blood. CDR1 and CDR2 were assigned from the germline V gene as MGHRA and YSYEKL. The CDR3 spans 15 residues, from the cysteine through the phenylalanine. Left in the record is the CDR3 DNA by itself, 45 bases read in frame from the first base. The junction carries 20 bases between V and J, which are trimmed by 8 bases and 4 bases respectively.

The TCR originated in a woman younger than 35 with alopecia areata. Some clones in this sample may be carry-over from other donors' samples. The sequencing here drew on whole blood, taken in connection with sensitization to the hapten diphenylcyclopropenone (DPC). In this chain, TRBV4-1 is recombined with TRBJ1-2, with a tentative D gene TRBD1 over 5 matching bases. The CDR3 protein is CASGMTAGVGYGYTF. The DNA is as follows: TGCGCCAGCGGAATGACAGCTGGGGTTGGCTATGGCTACACCTTC.